This T cell receptor (beta chain) was sequenced during a study of T cells in localized non-small cell lung cancer (dated by TCRdb to 2018 to 2021). Notes on the research overall: Comparing tumors with uninvolved tumor-adjacent lungs, the study looked at the T cell repertoires of roughly 250 patients with early-stage NSCLC. Of the NSCLC patients, roughly 130 were male and roughly 110 were female, and the mean age was about 69 years. The cohort consisted of approximately 220 treatment-naive NSCLC patients whose localized lung tumors had been resected. The investigation overall reported the following: Of the top 100 tumor clones, a median of 57 were detected in paired uninvolved adjacent lung; under 35 were also among that lung's top 100. Longer overall survival was associated with higher blood T cell density, whereas shorter survival was associated with higher adjacent-lung clonality. The highest T cell clonality was observed in uninvolved tumor-adjacent lung, where clonality exceeded that of tumor, suggesting that antigenic responses were more focused in uninvolved tumor-adjacent lung. Because multi-region sequencing of the tumors was not done, intratumor heterogeneity could not be ruled out. Because of the exploratory design, TCR variables were selected using unadjusted p-values without false-discovery rate correction.

The immunoSEQ Assay was used to sequence TCR beta CDR3 regions from DNA. In the paper's pipeline: T cell density was computed as TCR beta template counts normalized to usable DNA estimated by amplifying housekeeping genes. Using the preseqR package, richness was estimated by extrapolating to 120,000 templates for tissue samples and 400,000 templates for PBMC samples. Clonality was defined by subtracting Pielou's evenness from one. Tissue-enriched TCRs were identified by differential abundance testing using productive amino-acid clonotypes, minimum total count 5 and alpha 0.1. The Jaccard Index and the Morisita Overlap Index were used to measure how much the repertoires overlapped between compartments. GLIPH grouped TCR beta CDR3s together with public tetramer-defined viral CDR3s, and a viral motif had to include at least three viral sequences and show V-gene enrichment. Imported from immuneACCESS, the table was reduced by TCRdb to in-frame sequences with V and J called. These copies leave out some clones; in studies compared against another copy, an unresolved V gene accounts for under half, and the cause of the remainder is not known. V and J calls and clone size come straight from that table; D and trimming were deduced from the DNA. For this sample there are tens of thousands of clones; roughly 81% appear just once. The ten largest clonotypes hold more than 2.5% of the sample.

As concerns this clone: It has no known antigen specificity. No much larger clone is present one base from it, and per-base qualities are unavailable.

Between the V and J ends, shortened by 0 bases and 7 bases respectively, the junction contains 13 bases. From the cysteine up to the phenylalanine, the CDR3 has a length of 15 residues. Here the CDR3 DNA is all that survives: 45 bases in frame from base 1. CDR1 and CDR2 are drawn from the germline V gene: MNHNS, SASEGT. At diagnosis, peripheral blood, uninvolved tumor-adjacent lung and tumor were collected and stored as a combination of fresh-frozen and FFPE material. Blood samples were analyzed as peripheral blood mononuclear cells for TCR repertoire profiling. This sequence uses TRBV6-1 and TRBJ1-5; perhaps TRBD1 is the D gene, with 5 bases matching. The clonotype originates from a man between 40 and 70 years old with stage I lung adenocarcinoma. This specimen was peripheral blood, taken before any cancer treatment. The DNA sequence reads TGTGCCAGCAGTGAAGCTCGGCAGGGCTGGCAGCCCCAGCATTTT. Protein translation: CASSEARQGWQPQHF.